The 6 T cell receptor beta chains presented below share a single source sample, sequenced in a study of T cell responses to AZD1222 COVID-19 vaccine. The protocol was immunoSEQ multiplex PCR, while the TCRdb copy is restricted to in-frame clones and leaves out a portion. This table holds 140,000 to 150,000 clones, under 95% found once. The material was peripheral blood, obtained on day 0 of AZD1222 vaccination. The receptors here all came from an adult in good health.

This CDR3 reads CASSWREADEQYF. In nucleotides, the CDR3 is TGTGCCAGTAGTTGGCGGGAGGCGGACGAGCAGTACTTC. V usage is TRBV19 and J usage is TRBJ2-7; 8 bases align to TRBD2. V was pared by 5 bases and J by 5 bases, with 5 bases of the junction left unmatched. The CDR3 has 13 amino acids. Germline CDR1 is LNHDA and CDR2 is SQIVND (reference sequence).

The chain has TRBV7-3 and TRBJ1-3, with D hard to call. The CDR3 is 16 residues long. CDR1 SGHTA and CDR2 FQGTGA come from the germline V gene. Trimming left V 4 bases short and J 0 bases short, with 13 bases between. The CDR3 loop reads CASSSVSAGSGNTIYF. CDR3 sequence (DNA): TGTGCCAGCAGCTCAGTTTCTGCAGGCTCTGGAAACACCATATATTTT.

The CDR3 reads CASSPQDRNTEAFF. CDR3 coding DNA: TGTGCCAGCAGCCCGCAGGACCGAAACACTGAAGCTTTCTTT. This rearrangement joins TRBV7-9 to TRBJ1-1; D is uncertain. The V gene lost 5 bases and the J gene lost 2 bases, with 12 bases spanning the gap. The germline gives CDR1 SEHNR, CDR2 FQNEAQ (reference sequence). The CDR3 covers 14 residues. The full variable domain, its missing parts supplied by reference TRBV7-9 and TRBJ1-1, is DTGVSQNPRHKITKRGQNVTFRCDPISEHNRLYWYRQTLGQGPEFLTYFQNEAQLEKSRLLSDRFSAERPKGSFSTLEIQRTEQGDSAMYLCASSPQDRNTEAFFGQGTRLTVV.

In its sample, this clone was seen once. This chain connects TRBV6-2 or TRBV6-3 to TRBJ2-7; 8 nucleotides match TRBD2. The CDR3 runs to 17 residues. Losses at the gene ends were 4 bases for V and 1 base for J; bases not matched to a gene: 12. Germline lookup yields CDR1 MNHEY and CDR2 SVGEGT. The CDR3 nucleotides read TGTGCCAGCAGTTTTCCTCGAGCGGGGGACATTTCCTACGAGCAGTACTTC. Residues: CASSFPRAGDISYEQYF.

V usage is TRBV11-1 and J usage is TRBJ2-7, with TRBD2 identical over 7 bases. V shed 6 bases and J 2 bases; nucleotides not matched to a gene: 7. Germline V gives CDR1 SGHAT, CDR2 FQDESV (reference sequence). This CDR3 is 14 amino acids long. The CDR3 region is CASSGSAGAYEQYF. In DNA form, the CDR3 reads TGTGCCAGCAGTGGGTCGGCGGGGGCCTACGAGCAGTACTTC.

The chain links TRBV5-4 to TRBJ2-7; 9 bases align to TRBD2. Germline-derived CDR1 and CDR2 are SGHNT and YYREEE (reference sequence). Trimming removed 4 bases from V and 4 bases from J; junction bases left unmatched: 15. The CDR3 length is 17 residues. The CDR3 bases are TGTGCCAGCAGCAAAGGCGGGGCGGGAGGGCCTGGTTACGAGCAGTACTTC. Its translation: CASSKGGAGGPGYEQYF. The full variable domain, in which reference TRBV5-4 and TRBJ2-7 provide the parts outside the CDR3, is ETGVTQSPTHLIKTRGQQVTLRCSSQSGHNTVSWYQQALGQGPQFIFQYYREEENGRGNFPPRFSGLQFPNYSSELNVNALELDDSALYLCASSKGGAGGPGYEQYFGPGTRLTVT.